The rows below give T cell receptor beta chains drawn from one sample of a study of shared clonotypes between healthy human individuals. Assay used: immunoSEQ multiplex PCR; TCRdb lists only in-frame clones, some missing. Of roughly 490,000 clones in the sample, around 80% were seen once. Material for sequencing was PBMCs. The receptors stem from a woman in her thirties or forties in good health. Some clones in this sample may be carry-over from other donors' samples. CDR3s leave out the opening cysteine and the closing phenylalanine or tryptophan.

V	J	CDR3
TRBV30	TRBJ2-3	AWSASTDTQY
TRBV30	TRBJ2-7	AWRLTSGSSYEQY
TRBV5-1	TRBJ2-1	ASSWSAAYSYNEQF
TRBV28	TRBJ1-5	ASSDPDRNNQPQH
TRBV7-2	TRBJ1-4	ASSPDRGPATNEKLF
TRBV4-2	TRBJ2-7	ASSPGTSGDSYEQY
TRBV6-1	TRBJ1-2	ASPSASSGYGYT
TRBV18	TRBJ2-3	ASSPTWDRTDTQY
TRBV10-3	TRBJ1-1	AISDINTEAF
TRBV30	TRBJ1-5	AWSKGGNQPQH
TRBV5-1	TRBJ2-5	ASSLGGQASQETQY
TRBV19	TRBJ2-3	ASSPLAGGTDTQY
TRBV15	TRBJ2-3	ATCFGGPTDTQY
TRBV9	TRBJ1-3	ASSVGQGGNTIY
TRBV4-2	TRBJ2-7	ASSQEPPGEPGYEQY
TRBV27	TRBJ1-2	ASSPREGYGYT
TRBV5-4	TRBJ1-2	ASSPRDRGLHGYT
TRBV28	TRBJ2-3	ASSRLAGDTDTQY
TRBV6-4	TRBJ2-1	ASSEYTGVGEQF
TRBV5-1	TRBJ2-5	ASSTTGAETQY
TRBV12-1	TRBJ2-1	ASDRSWGGLAGNEQF
TRBV11-2	TRBJ2-2	ASSLGGGAGELF
TRBV5-1	TRBJ1-5	ASSLDVGSNQPQH
TRBV18	TRBJ1-4	ASSPNAGGLDEKLF
TRBV10-3	TRBJ2-3	AISNTPGTQY
TRBV28	TRBJ1-1	ASSFNGQGATEAF
TRBV10-1	TRBJ1-2	ASSESETGDRWYGYT
TRBV27	TRBJ2-3	ASSRRAADTQY
TRBV5-6	TRBJ2-5	ASSLRVGVGETQY
TRBV5-1	TRBJ1-2	ASSLGLGDQHGYT
TRBV9	TRBJ2-1	ASSVSGSHRVVNEQF
TRBV28	TRBJ2-2	ASSLLWTGTGELF
TRBV30	TRBJ2-2	AWGLAGGPGTGELF
TRBV29-1	TRBJ2-4	SVEEAGGKNIQY
TRBV29-1	TRBJ1-2	SVDRAANYGYT
TRBV29-1	TRBJ2-2	SVEGFVGELF
TRBV30	TRBJ2-5	ALTSGSETQY
TRBV19	TRBJ2-2	ASSIGRAGELF
TRBV30	TRBJ1-4	AWRSVSPGEKLF
TRBV29-1	TRBJ2-7	SVAGGVSYEQY
TRBV29-1	TRBJ1-1	MGRSNTEAF
TRBV7-9	TRBJ2-3	ASSLQGGGTDTQY
TRBV6-1	TRBJ2-3	ASSELSGEGADTQY
TRBV11-2	TRBJ1-5	ASSLGQGLNRPQH
TRBV5-4	TRBJ2-1	ASSLVAASYNEQF
TRBV29-1	NA	SATGQGAHEQY
TRBV7-2	TRBJ2-5	ASSLARRETQY
TRBV6-4	TRBJ2-1	ASSGDTSGYNEQF